The 10 T cell receptor beta chains listed next were all sequenced from one sample in a study of Graves' ophthalmopathy and Graves' hyperthyroidism. Amplification of the TCR beta CDR3 regions used RNA transcripts (as template). HTBI-primed first-round RT-PCR preceded second-round multiplex PCR. From the multiplex PCR reads, TCRdb called clonotypes with MiXCR, one entry per CDR3 protein. Counted here are 400,000 to 450,000 distinct CDR3 sequences, roughly 21% occurring once; the ten biggest clones make up approximately 3%. Sequenced input: peripheral blood. Source of these receptors: a woman under 30 with stable Graves' hyperthyroidism.

This clonotype was detected ten times or more. CDR3 protein: CASSLRARTYEQYF. The CDR3 region has the DNA TGTGCCAGCAGCTTAAGGGCCAGAACCTACGAGCAGTACTTC. This chain joins TRBV7-2 and TRBJ2-7; no firm D call. Germline V gene lookup returns CDR1 SGHTA and CDR2 FQGNSA. This CDR3 region has 14 residues. V was pared by 2 bases and J by 2 bases, with 10 bases between.

Turning to this clonotype: Since a much larger clone is just one base distant, this may be a read error. Here the CDR3 omits its conserved ending phenylalanine or tryptophan, so a read error is the likely source. The chain has TRBV30 and TRBJ2-5; D uncertain. Germline assignment: CDR1 GTSNPN and CDR2 SVGIG (reference sequence). The CDR3 contains 12 residues. Trimming took off 0 bases at V and 5 bases at J, with 7 bases between the two ends. Here the CDR3 reads CAWSVVVETQYL. The CDR3 DNA is TGTGCCTGGAGTGTAGTGGTGGAGACCCAGTACCTC.

The genes are TRBV7-2 and TRBJ2-5; 8 nucleotides agree with TRBD2. The CDR3 runs to 14 residues. Trimming took 4 bases from V and 4 from J; bases not matched to a gene: 5. Germline V gene sequence: CDR1 SGHTA, CDR2 FQGNSA. For the CDR3, the DNA is TGTGCCAGCAGCTACGGGGGGGGTGGAGAGACCCAGTACTTC. This translates into CASSYGGGGETQYF.

This clonotype was seen many times. This chain links TRBV7-2 with TRBJ2-7; D remains unclear. The CDR3 covers 13 residues. Germline lookup yields CDR1 SGHTA and CDR2 FQGNSA. V was clipped by 2 bases and J by 2 bases, with 7 bases between them. For the CDR3, the DNA is TGTGCCAGCAGCTTAATAATGGCCTACGAGCAGTACTTC. Protein product: CASSLIMAYEQYF.

This clonotype was counted at least ten times. The V and J genes are TRBV15 and TRBJ2-7; D perhaps matches TRBD2 (6 bases). CDR1 is LNHNV and CDR2 is YYDKDF in the germline V gene (reference sequence). Deletions cut 0 bases from V and 3 bases from J, with 9 bases between. The CDR3 is 14 amino acids. The CDR3: CATSRDWTIYEQYF. The DNA for the CDR3 is TGTGCCACCAGCAGAGATTGGACTATCTACGAGCAGTACTTC.

This CDR3 reads CATSRKTGGRHEQYF. CDR3 coding DNA: TGTGCCACCAGCAGGAAAACAGGGGGGAGGCACGAGCAGTACTTC. The chain carries TRBV15 and TRBJ2-7; 8 bases fit TRBD1. There are 15 residues in the CDR3. V shed 3 bases and J 5 bases; nucleotides not matched to a gene: 9. The germline V gene has CDR1 LNHNV and CDR2 YYDKDF (reference sequence).

This clonotype was observed a handful of times. This sequence joins TRBV3-1 and TRBJ2-7; weak D call: TRBD2 (6 bases). Germline lookup yields CDR1 LGHDT and CDR2 YNNKEL (reference sequence). The CDR3 has 14 residues. Trimming left V 1 base short and J 7 bases short, with 14 bases between. CDR3 DNA sequence: TGTGCCAGCAGCCAAGGTCCGGCTAGCGTTGAGCAGTACTTC. Translated, it gives CASSQGPASVEQYF.

In the case of this clonotype: Just one base apart from a much larger clone, this may be a read error. This chain joins TRBV20-1 and TRBJ1-5; perhaps TRBD1 as D (5 bases). This CDR3 is 14 amino acids long. The germline CDR1 and CDR2 sequences are DFQATT and SNEGSKA (reference sequence). CDR3 loop: CSAQTDNSSQPQHF. The CDR3 coding sequence is TGCAGTGCCCAGACAGATAATAGCAGTCAGCCCCAGCATTTT.

This clonotype was recorded at least ten times. The V and J genes are TRBV4-1 and TRBJ2-7; 10 positions match TRBD2. The CDR3 totals 15 residues. Germline assignment: CDR1 MGHRA and CDR2 YSYEKL. The V gene end was trimmed by 0 bases and the J gene end by 4 bases; junction bases not matched to a gene: 3. CDR3 sequence reads: CASSQEIAGGYEQYF. CDR3 nucleotides: TGCGCCAGCAGCCAAGAGATAGCGGGGGGATACGAGCAGTACTTC.

This clonotype has at least ten counts. The chain is built from TRBV6-1 and TRBJ2-7; 9 bases are shared with TRBD1. The V and J ends lost 8 bases and 0 bases, in that order; junction bases with no gene match: 8. This CDR3 contains 15 residues. Germline V gives CDR1 MNHNS, CDR2 SASEGT. The CDR3 DNA reads as TGTGCCAGCCGAGAACAGGGGGCTCCCTCCTACGAGCAGTACTTC. It yields the protein CASREQGAPSYEQYF.